The clone carrying this TCR beta chain was seen many times. The antigen remains unidentified. Individual cDNA molecules were tagged with unique molecular identifiers. Each CDR3 protein gets one entry after TCRdb re-called the 5' RACE reads with MiXCR. The sample includes around 33,000 distinct CDR3 sequences, around 7% of them seen just once. The V end was cut by 2 bases, the J end by 5 bases, with 15 bases between. Germline-derived CDR1 and CDR2 are SEHNR and FQNEAQ (reference sequence). The CDR3 loop spans 15 amino acids. These data are taken from a study of early T cells in non-severe SARS-CoV-2 infection. About the study: Sequenced material consisted of bulk RNA (from unsorted whole blood), and chains were unpaired.

Findings of the study overall: VDJdb matching skewed toward anti-spike CD8 responses, missing private and CD4 specificities.

The sequence came from an adult who was a healthcare worker with PCR-confirmed SARS-CoV-2 infection or an uninfected control (not recorded which). This chain links TRBV7-9 with TRBJ2-5; no reliable D call. Sequencing input: whole blood. The CDR3 nucleotides are TGTGCCAGCAGCTTAATGATTCAGTCCCAGGAGACCCAGTACTTC. Protein product: CASSLMIQSQETQYF.